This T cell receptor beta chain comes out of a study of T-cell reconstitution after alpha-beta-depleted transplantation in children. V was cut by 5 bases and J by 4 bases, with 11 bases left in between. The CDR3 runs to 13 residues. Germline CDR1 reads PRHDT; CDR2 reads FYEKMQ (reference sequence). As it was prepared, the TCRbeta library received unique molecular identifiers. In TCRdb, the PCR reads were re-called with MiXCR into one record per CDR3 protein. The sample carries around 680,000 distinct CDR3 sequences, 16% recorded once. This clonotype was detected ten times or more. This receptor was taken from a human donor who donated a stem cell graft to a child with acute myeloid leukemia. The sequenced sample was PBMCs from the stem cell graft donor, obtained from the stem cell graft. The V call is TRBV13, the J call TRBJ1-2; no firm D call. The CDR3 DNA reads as TGTGCCAGCAGCAAAAGCGGTTTCTATGGCTACACCTTC. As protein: CASSKSGFYGYTF.